The present T cell receptor (beta chain) was sequenced within a study of neoadjuvant anti-PD-1 for oral cavity cancer. The CDR3 spans 14 residues. V was trimmed by 5 bases and J by 3 bases, leaving 14 bases between them. CDR1 MNHEY and CDR2 SVGAGI come from the germline V gene. The data were produced by immunoSEQ multiplex PCR, yet TCRdb's version contains in-frame clones alone and is incomplete. The sample lists 9,500 to 15,000 clones, 64% seen once, with around 6.8% in the top ten. This receptor was obtained from a person between 40 and 79 years old with oral cavity squamous cell carcinoma. The donor label of this sample is uncertain. The sequences come from tumor tissue, collected before nivolumab (anti-PD-1) treatment. The V call is TRBV6-5, the J call TRBJ2-7; tentatively, D is TRBD1 or TRBD2 (5 bases each). The CDR3, as DNA: TGTGCCAGCAGTGTAGAAGTGGGGGACTACGAGCAGTACTTC. The encoded protein is CASSVEVGDYEQYF.